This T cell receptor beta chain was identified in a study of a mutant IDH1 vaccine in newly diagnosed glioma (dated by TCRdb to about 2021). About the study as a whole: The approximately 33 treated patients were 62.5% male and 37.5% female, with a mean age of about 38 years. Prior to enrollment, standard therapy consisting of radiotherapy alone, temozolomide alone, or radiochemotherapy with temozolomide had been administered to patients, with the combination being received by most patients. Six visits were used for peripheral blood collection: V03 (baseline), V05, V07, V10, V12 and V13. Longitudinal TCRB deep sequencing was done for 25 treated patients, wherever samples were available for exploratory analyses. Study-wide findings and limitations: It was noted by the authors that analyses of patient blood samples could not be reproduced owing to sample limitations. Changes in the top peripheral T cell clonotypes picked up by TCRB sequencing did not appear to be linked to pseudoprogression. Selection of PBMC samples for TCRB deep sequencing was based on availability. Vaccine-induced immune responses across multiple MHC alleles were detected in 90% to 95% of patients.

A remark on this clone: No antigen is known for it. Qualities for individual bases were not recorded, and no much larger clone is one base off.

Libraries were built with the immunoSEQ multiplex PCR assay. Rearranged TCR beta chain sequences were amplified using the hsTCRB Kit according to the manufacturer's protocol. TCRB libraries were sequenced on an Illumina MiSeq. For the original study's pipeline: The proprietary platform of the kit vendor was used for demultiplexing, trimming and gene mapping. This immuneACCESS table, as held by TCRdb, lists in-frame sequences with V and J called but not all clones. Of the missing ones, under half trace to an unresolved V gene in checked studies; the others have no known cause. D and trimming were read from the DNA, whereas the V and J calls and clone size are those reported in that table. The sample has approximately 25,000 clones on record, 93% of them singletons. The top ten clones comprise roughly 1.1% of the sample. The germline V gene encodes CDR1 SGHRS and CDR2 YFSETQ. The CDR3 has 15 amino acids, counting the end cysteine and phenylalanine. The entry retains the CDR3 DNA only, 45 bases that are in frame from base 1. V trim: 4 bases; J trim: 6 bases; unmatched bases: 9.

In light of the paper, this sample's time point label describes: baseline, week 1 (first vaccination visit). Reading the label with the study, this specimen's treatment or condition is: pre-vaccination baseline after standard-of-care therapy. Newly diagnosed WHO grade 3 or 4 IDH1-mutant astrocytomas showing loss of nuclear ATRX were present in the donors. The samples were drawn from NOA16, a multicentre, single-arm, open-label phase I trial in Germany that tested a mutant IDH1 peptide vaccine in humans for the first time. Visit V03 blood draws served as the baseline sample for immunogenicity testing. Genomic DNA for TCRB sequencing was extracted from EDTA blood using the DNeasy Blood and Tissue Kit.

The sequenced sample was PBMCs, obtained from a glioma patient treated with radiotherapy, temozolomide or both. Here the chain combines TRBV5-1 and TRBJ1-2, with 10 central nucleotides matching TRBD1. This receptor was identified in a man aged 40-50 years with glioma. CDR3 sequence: CASSLMTGGVDGYTF. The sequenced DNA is TGCGCCAGCAGCCTCATGACAGGGGGCGTTGATGGCTACACCTTC. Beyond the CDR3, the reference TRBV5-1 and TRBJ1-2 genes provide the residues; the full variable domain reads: KAGVTQTPRYLIKTRGQQVTLSCSPISGHRSVSWYQQTPGQGLQFLFEYFSETQRNKGNFPGRFSGRQFSNSRSEMNVSTLELGDSALYLCASSLMTGGVDGYTFGSGTRLTVV.